This TCR beta chain was recovered during a study of T cell responses to AZD1222 COVID-19 vaccine. Worth noting for this clone: Its antigen is as yet unknown.

The data were produced by immunoSEQ multiplex PCR, yet TCRdb's version contains in-frame clones alone and is incomplete. The sample records fewer than 90,000 clones, around nine tenths being singletons. Overall study findings and caveats: Spike-specific TCR depth and breadth grew after two AZD1222 doses. Spike regions recognized by vaccine-associated CD4 TCRs spanned the protein, led by 160-218 and 743-854.

Germline lookup yields CDR1 LGHNT and CDR2 FRNRAP. V was pared by 1 base and J by 0 bases, with 9 bases between. This CDR3 has 16 residues. J is TRBJ2-2 and V is TRBV12-5; D call uncertain. This clonotype originated in an adult who received the AZD1222 COVID-19 vaccine. The source was peripheral blood, collected 28 days after the second AZD1222 dose. The CDR3 reads CASGLATTANTGELFF. The CDR3 DNA is TGTGCTAGTGGTTTGGCGACGACGGCGAACACCGGGGAGCTGTTTTTT.